These 14 T cell receptor beta chains were sequenced from one sample in a study of T cell changes during pregnancy in multiple sclerosis (dated 2019 in TCRdb). The protocol used for the library was the immunoSEQ multiplex PCR assay. TCRdb carries this immuneACCESS record with in-frame sequences only. Its versions omit some clonotypes, under half of them owing to an unresolved V gene in the studies checked, with the rest unexplained. The sample profile shows about 69,000 clones; roughly 91% of them were found once. The ten largest clones represent 0.25% to 0.3% of the sample. The source material was CD4+ T cells from peripheral blood mononuclear cells, sampled in the third trimester of pregnancy. These receptors came from a female donor in good health, enrolled as a control in a pregnancy study.

The table lists this clone with a few counts. This chain links TRBV18 with TRBJ1-1, with D maybe TRBD1 (5 bases). The CDR3 has 13 residues. V lost 3 bases and J lost 6, with 11 bases in between. Germline CDR1 KGHSH, CDR2 LQKENI. The CDR3 region is CASSPAARAEAFF. The CDR3 DNA sequence: TGTGCCAGCTCACCGGCGGCCAGGGCTGAAGCTTTCTTT.

The chain has TRBV6-5 and TRBJ2-3, with 8 bases matching TRBD1. The germline CDR1 and CDR2 sequences are MNHEY and SVGAGI. The trim removed 2 bases at V and 5 bases at J, leaving 3 bases unmatched. This CDR3 comprises 14 residues. CDR3 nucleotides: TGTGCCAGCAGTTACCAGGGGGCGGGAGATACGCAGTATTTT. It is translated as CASSYQGAGDTQYF.

This clone was counted a single time. Other DNA variants within this sample encode the same CDR3. V usage is TRBV6-5 and J usage is TRBJ2-7; 10 bases are a match to TRBD2. In germline, CDR1 is MNHEY, CDR2 SVGAGI. The V and J ends lost 7 bases and 4 bases, in that order; junction bases with no gene match: 4. The CDR3 has 13 amino acids. CDR3 sequence reads: CASKRGGSYEQYF. CDR3 sequence (DNA): TGTGCCAGCAAGCGGGGGGGCTCTTACGAGCAGTACTTC.

This clone occurred once. This chain joins TRBV9 and TRBJ2-3, with TRBD2 matching 7 bases. The CDR3 extends over 17 amino acids. Germline values: CDR1 SGDLS, CDR2 YYNGEE. V shed 3 bases, J shed 0 bases, and the junction held 10 bases outside the gene matches. CDR3 sequence reads: CASSARIGGFSTDTQYF. CDR3 in DNA: TGTGCCAGCAGCGCACGAATCGGGGGGTTTAGCACAGATACGCAGTATTTT.

J is TRBJ2-5 and V is TRBV5-4; 8 nucleotides align to TRBD2. Germline-derived CDR1 and CDR2 are SGHNT and YYREEE (reference sequence). The CDR3 length is 16 residues. J was trimmed by 5 bases and V by 3 bases; bases with no gene match: 12. CDR3 amino acids: CASSSDPRGGGETQYF. The CDR3 DNA reads TGTGCCAGCAGCTCGGACCCCAGGGGCGGGGGGGAGACCCAGTACTTC.

About this clone itself: The missing conserved phenylalanine or tryptophan at the end of this CDR3 makes a read error likely. The chain recombines TRBV13 with TRBJ1-2, with D perhaps matching TRBD1 (5 bases). The CDR3 length is 12 residues. V was clipped by 5 bases and J by 8 bases, with 12 bases between them. In germline, CDR1 is PRHDT, CDR2 FYEKMQ (reference sequence). CDR3 in DNA: TGTGCCAGCAGCCCTCGGACACTGGGCTACACCCTC. It codes for CASSPRTLGYTL.

The chain uses TRBV7-2 and TRBJ1-5; D unresolved. V was cut by 2 bases and J by 1 base, with 6 bases left in between. Germline CDR1 is SGHTA and CDR2 is FQGNSA. The CDR3 contains 14 residues. In DNA, the CDR3 is TGTGCCAGCAGCTTACATACAAGCAATCAGCCCCAGCATTTT. It translates to CASSLHTSNQPQHF.

The chain employs TRBV7-2 and TRBJ2-7, with D uncertain. The CDR3 spans 11 residues. Trimming removed 6 bases at V and 3 bases at J, with 6 bases between. Germline V gene lookup returns CDR1 SGHTA and CDR2 FQGNSA. The CDR3 sequence is CASRSSYEQYF. Written as DNA, the CDR3 is TGTGCCAGCAGGTCTAGCTACGAGCAGTACTTC. Combining the CDR3 with reference TRBV7-2 and TRBJ2-7 gives the whole variable domain GAGVSQSPSNKVTEKGKDVELRCDPISGHTALYWYRQSLGQGLEFLIYFQGNSAPDKSGLPSDRFSAERTGGSVSTLTIQRTQQEDSAVYLCASRSSYEQYFGPGTRLTVT.

This rearrangement joins TRBV18 to TRBJ1-3, with D tentatively TRBD1 (6 bases). Germline values: CDR1 KGHSH, CDR2 LQKENI. This CDR3 has 15 residues. V lost 5 bases and J 2 bases, leaving 13 bases between the germline ends. The CDR3 DNA reads as TGTGCCAGCTCAAACTCACAGGGTGCTGGAAACACCATATATTTT. Translating gives CASSNSQGAGNTIYF.

The J gene is TRBJ2-7, the V gene TRBV15, with 11 bases that match TRBD1. CDR1 is LNHNV and CDR2 is YYDKDF in the germline V gene (reference sequence). V shed 3 bases, J shed 6 bases, and the junction held 4 bases outside the gene matches. The CDR3 has 14 residues. CDR3 loop: CATSRDRGRPEQYF. The CDR3 DNA reads TGTGCCACCAGCAGGGACAGGGGGCGGCCCGAGCAGTACTTC.

The chain couples TRBV10-3 to TRBJ1-1; TRBD1 might be the D (5 bases). Germline loops: CDR1 ENHRY, CDR2 SYGVKD. Trimming took off 3 bases at V and 1 base at J, with 9 bases between the two ends. This CDR3 comprises 14 residues. CDR3 DNA sequence: TGTGCCATCAGTGACGGCAGGGCGAACACTGAAGCTTTCTTT. Translated, it gives CAISDGRANTEAFF.

On this clone itself: The sample has other DNA sequences that encode this CDR3 too. This chain joins TRBV7-3 and TRBJ1-2, with D possibly matching TRBD1 (5 bases). Deletions cut 2 bases from V and 8 bases from J, with 15 bases between. The CDR3 sequence is 14 residues long. Germline assignment: CDR1 SGHTA and CDR2 FQGTGA. The CDR3 sequence: CASSLDREGRGYTF. The CDR3 nucleotides are TGTGCCAGCAGCTTAGACAGAGAAGGCAGGGGCTACACCTTC.

This chain uses TRBV5-1 with TRBJ2-7; TRBD1 agrees at 11 bases. This CDR3 contains 16 residues. V dropped 2 bases and J dropped 3; count of bases not matched to a gene: 7. Germline V gene lookup returns CDR1 SGHRS and CDR2 YFSETQ. CDR3 sequence: CASSFHPGQGGYEQYF. CDR3 bases: TGCGCCAGCAGCTTCCACCCGGGACAGGGGGGCTACGAGCAGTACTTC.

The CDR3 DNA is TGTGCCAGCAGCCGTGGCGGGGACAGGGTTACAAACACCATATATTTT. This gives the protein CASSRGGDRVTNTIYF. This chain connects TRBV5-4 to TRBJ1-3; TRBD1 agrees at 9 bases. Germline CDR1 is SGHNT and CDR2 is YYREEE (reference sequence). V trimming: 4 bases; J trimming: 6 bases; junction bases outside the gene matches: 11. The CDR3 runs to 16 residues.